This entry is about one TCR beta chain. The antigen remains unidentified. This CDR3 region has 13 residues. Trimming took 1 base from V and 5 from J, leaving 7 bases between them. Looked up from germline, CDR1 is SGHNT and CDR2 is YENEEA. This sample was taken from a study of OX40 agonist ivuxolimab in advanced cancers. About the research overall: With ivuxolimab, an agonistic anti-OX40 (CD134) antibody, patients were treated. Patients assigned to dose escalation were diagnosed with hepatocellular carcinoma, melanoma, renal cell or head and neck cancer. Study results and limitations: More expanded clones were seen, on average, in CD8+ T cells than in CD4+.

Method: immunoSEQ multiplex PCR; TCRdb's copy keeps in-frame clones and lacks some. The repertoire holds approximately 90,000 clones, with about 90% as singletons. Systemic immunosuppression or autoimmune disease history was grounds to exclude patients. The chain carries TRBV11-3 and TRBJ2-3; no reliable D call. The TCR sequence derives from an adult with an advanced solid tumor such as melanoma, head and neck, liver or kidney cancer. The sequencing here drew on CD4+ or CD8+ T cells sorted from blood, taken in a trial of the OX40 agonist ivuxolimab. As DNA, the CDR3 is TGTGCCAGCAGCTTAGGCCAAGAAGATACGCAGTATTTT. Its protein product is CASSLGQEDTQYF.